One and the same sample provided the 8 T cell receptor beta chains below, sequenced in a study of T cell repertoires in cytomegalovirus infection. TCRdb ran MiXCR on the reads and lists one entry per CDR3 protein. The data show some 700,000 distinct CDR3 sequences, with 35% to 40% seen just once and around 2.6% held by the top ten. Input material: PBMCs. These receptors were obtained from a human donor in good health (CMV status not recorded). Some clones in this sample may be carry-over from other donors' samples.

This clonotype appeared a few times. This rearrangement joins TRBV12-3 or TRBV12-4 to TRBJ1-1, with 7 nucleotides matching TRBD1. The CDR3 spans 13 residues. V was pared by 6 bases and J by 9 bases, with 10 bases of the junction left unmatched. CDR3 bases: TGTGCCAGCAGCCCCAAACAGGGGAGGCAAGCTTTCTTT. It encodes CASSPKQGRQAFF.

The chain is built from TRBV19 and TRBJ2-1; TRBD2 agrees at 11 bases. CDR1 is LNHDA and CDR2 is SQIVND in the germline V gene (reference sequence). Trimming cost V 6 bases and J 5 bases; bases outside gene matches: 3. CDR3 length: 14 amino acids. DNA for the CDR3: TGTGCCAGTAGCTCTAGCGGGAGGAACAATGAGCAGTTCTTC. This translates into CASSSSGRNNEQFF. Full variable domain (remainder filled in from reference TRBV19 and TRBJ2-1): DGGITQSPKYLFRKEGQNVTLSCEQNLNHDAMYWYRQDPGQGLRLIYYSQIVNDFQKGDIAEGYSVSREKKESFPLTVTSAQKNPTAFYLCASSSSGRNNEQFFGPGTRLTVL.

The sample holds many counts of this clonotype. The chain recombines TRBV7-9 with TRBJ2-1, with D possibly TRBD2 on 6 matching bases. The length of the CDR3 is 16 residues. V was pared by 3 bases and J by 1 base, with 13 bases between. From germline, CDR1 is SEHNR and CDR2 FQNEAQ (reference sequence). CDR3 protein: CASSFSRELSYNEQFF. The CDR3 DNA reads TGTGCCAGCAGCTTTTCCCGGGAGTTGTCCTACAATGAGCAGTTCTTC.

The V gene is TRBV7-3, the J gene TRBJ2-2; 9 bases agree with TRBD2. The ends lost 4 bases at V and 4 bases at J; junction bases unmatched: 7. The CDR3 has 16 residues. Germline assignment: CDR1 SGHTA and CDR2 FQGTGA. The CDR3 region is CASSSTAGGGTGELFF. The CDR3 nucleotides are TGTGCCAGCAGCTCGACCGCGGGGGGGGGCACCGGGGAGCTGTTTTTT.

This clonotype was counted only a few times. The chain employs TRBV28 and TRBJ1-2, with D unclear. Germline assignment: CDR1 MDHEN and CDR2 SYDVKM. The CDR3 is 13 amino acids. Trimming stripped 3 bases from V and 8 bases from J, with 13 bases between. In nucleotides, the CDR3 is TGTGCCAGCAGTTTCCAGGTTGGAGGGGGCTACACCTTC. Residues: CASSFQVGGGYTF.

V gene TRBV12-3 or TRBV12-4 combines with J gene TRBJ1-6; D not certain. Trimming took 6 bases from V and 5 from J, leaving 11 bases between them. The CDR3 has 14 residues. CDR3 coding DNA: TGTGCCAGCAGGATAAAAAGGGATAATTCACCCCTCCACTTT. Its translation is CASRIKRDNSPLHF.

V and J are TRBV6-5 and TRBJ1-5; D gene unclear. V dropped 2 bases and J dropped 0 bases, with 17 bases sitting between them. Germline assignment: CDR1 MNHEY and CDR2 SVGAGI. The CDR3 is 18 residues long. CDR3 amino acids: CASSYQFDGDPSNQPQHF. The DNA of the CDR3 is TGTGCCAGCAGTTACCAGTTTGACGGTGACCCTAGCAATCAGCCCCAGCATTTT.

Many counts were recorded for this clonotype. The chain couples TRBV6-1 to TRBJ2-3, with 9 bases aligning to TRBD2. The CDR3 consists of 15 residues. V dropped 1 base and J dropped 4; count of bases not matched to a gene: 3. CDR1 MNHNS and CDR2 SASEGT come from the germline V gene. CDR3 coding DNA: TGTGCCAGCAGTGAAGTGGCGGGAGGGCCAGATACGCAGTATTTT. This sequence encodes CASSEVAGGPDTQYF.